Each of the 11 T cell receptor beta chains below was sequenced from the same sample in a study of blood T cell repertoires in COVID-19. Clones were sequenced by immunoSEQ multiplex PCR, and TCRdb holds only the in-frame ones, with some missing. The sample records approximately 120,000 clones, around four fifths being singletons. Sequencing was done on a sample of peripheral blood. The receptors were gathered from a woman between 55 and 75 years old with acute or convalescent COVID-19.

This sequence joins TRBV27 and TRBJ1-1; 8 bases align to TRBD1. Per the germline V gene, CDR1 is MNHEY and CDR2 is SMNVEV (reference sequence). Trimming at V came to 9 bases and at J to 1 base, leaving 7 bases not matched to a gene. The CDR3 covers 14 residues. Here the CDR3 reads CASSQGARNTEAFF. Here the CDR3 DNA reads TGTGCCAGTTCTCAGGGGGCGCGGAACACTGAAGCTTTCTTT.

As concerns this clone: Germline is not matched at one junction end, which may reflect a read error. The V gene is TRBV7-7, the J gene TRBJ2-1; 7 nucleotides match TRBD2. Germline V gene data show CDR1 as SSHAT and CDR2 as FNYEAQ (reference sequence). The CDR3 totals 14 residues. Written as DNA, the CDR3 is TGTGCTAGCAGCTTAGAGCGGGGTCCGCATGAGCAGTTCTTC. This sequence encodes CASSLERGPHEQFF. The variable domain in full, completed from reference TRBV7-7 and TRBJ2-1, reads GAGVSQSPRYKVTKRGQDVTLRCDPISSHATLYWYQQALGQGPEFLTYFNYEAQPDKSGLPSDRFSAERPEGSISTLTIQRTEQRDSAMYRCASSLERGPHEQFFGPGTRLTVL.

The genes are TRBV6-5 and TRBJ1-4; D remains ambiguous. V lost 0 bases and J lost 3, with 11 bases in between. Germline V gives CDR1 MNHEY, CDR2 SVGAGI. The CDR3 covers 16 residues. In DNA form, the CDR3 reads TGTGCCAGCAGTTACTCGCTGGCAACAGCTAATGAAAAACTGTTTTTT. Translated, it gives CASSYSLATANEKLFF.

V gene TRBV10-3 combines with J gene TRBJ2-1; 8 positions agree with TRBD2. Losses at the gene ends were 0 bases for V and 5 bases for J; bases not matched to a gene: 9. The germline V gene encodes CDR1 ENHRY and CDR2 SYGVKD. The CDR3 runs to 17 residues. The CDR3 bases are TGTGCCATCAGTGAGTCGGCTGGCGGGGGGAGGAACAATGAGCAGTTCTTC. Its translation is CAISESAGGGRNNEQFF.

This clone has more than one count but fewer than ten. The chain links TRBV6-1 to TRBJ1-2, with D possibly being TRBD1 (5 bases). The ends were cut back, 0 bases at V and 1 base at J, with 21 bases in the middle. Per the germline V gene, CDR1 is MNHNS and CDR2 is SASEGT. The CDR3 has 19 residues. This CDR3 is CASSEALVWAGSFNYGYTF. The CDR3 nucleotides are TGTGCCAGCAGTGAAGCGCTGGTTTGGGCAGGGTCTTTTAACTATGGCTACACCTTC.

The rearrangement uses TRBV19 and TRBJ1-5, with TRBD1 matching over 7 bases. Germline V gene data show CDR1 as LNHDA and CDR2 as SQIVND (reference sequence). The CDR3 covers 16 residues. V trimming: 5 bases; J trimming: 6 bases; junction bases outside the gene matches: 13. The CDR3 DNA sequence: TGTGCCAGTAGTGACAGACAGACAGGGCGCGGTCAGCCCCAGCATTTT. The encoded protein is CASSDRQTGRGQPQHF.

The chain links TRBV27 to TRBJ2-5, with TRBD1 as a possible D gene (6 bases). The germline gives CDR1 MNHEY, CDR2 SMNVEV (reference sequence). V was shortened by 6 bases and J by 5 bases, with 22 bases between the two germline ends. There are 16 residues in the CDR3. CDR3 amino acids: CASRPWLTGGRETQYF. For the CDR3, the DNA is TGTGCCAGCAGGCCATGGCTGACAGGAGGTCGGGAGACCCAGTACTTC.

The rearrangement joins TRBV7-2 to TRBJ2-3; the D is unclear. CDR3 length: 12 residues. Per germline, CDR1 SGHTA and CDR2 FQGNSA. V shed 5 bases and J shed 5 bases, with 8 bases lying between them. As DNA, the CDR3 is TGTGCCAGCAGCGACACCAGAGATACGCAGTATTTT. Translation: CASSDTRDTQYF.

This chain links TRBV27 with TRBJ1-2; 7 bases are shared with TRBD1. CDR3 length: 14 amino acids. Per the germline V gene, CDR1 is MNHEY and CDR2 is SMNVEV (reference sequence). V shed 2 bases and J 7 bases; nucleotides not matched to a gene: 7. CDR3: CASSLNRGPGGYTF. DNA for the CDR3: TGTGCCAGCAGTTTAAACAGGGGCCCTGGTGGCTACACCTTC.

This clone was counted once. This chain uses TRBV3-1 (or the pseudogene TRBV3-2) with TRBJ2-2; 11 positions agree with TRBD2. V dropped 7 bases and J dropped 10; count of bases not matched to a gene: 14. Germline-derived CDR1 and CDR2 are LGHDT and YNNKEL (reference sequence). This CDR3 comprises 16 residues. DNA of the CDR3: TGTGCCAGCACCCAGCGAACTAGCGGGAGTAGAACGGAGCTGTTTTTT. Amino acids: CASTQRTSGSRTELFF.

V gene TRBV28 combines with J gene TRBJ1-1; D not resolved. Trimming took 7 bases from V and 0 from J, leaving 9 bases between them. The CDR3 is 13 amino acids. The germline CDR1 and CDR2 sequences are MDHEN and SYDVKM. CDR3 coding DNA: TGTGCCAGCACTTCAACAGTGAACACTGAAGCTTTCTTT. This gives the protein CASTSTVNTEAFF.